These T cell receptor beta chains were read from a single sample in a study of blood T cell repertoires in COVID-19. Produced via immunoSEQ multiplex PCR; TCRdb's table is partial and in-frame only. This table holds about 210,000 clones, 70% to 90% found once. The sample comprised peripheral blood. The receptors were sampled from a man in his late teens or twenties with active or convalescent COVID-19. CDR3s include the opening cysteine and the closing phenylalanine or tryptophan. D genes are given only for firm matches. Not all rows give a size; the values are once, few, many and, for expanded clones, a class.

CDR3aa	CDR3nt	d_gene	abundance	j_gene	v_gene
CASSEPGVNEQYF	TGCGCCAGCAGTGAGCCCGGGGTAAACGAGCAGTACTTC	.	.	TRBJ2-7	TRBV10-1
CASSSRDTSYEQYF	TGCGCCAGCAGCTCCCGGGACACCTCCTACGAGCAGTACTTC	.	.	TRBJ2-7	TRBV4-3
CASSFVQGAYEQYF	TGTGCCAGCAGCTTTGTACAGGGGGCCTACGAGCAGTACTTC	TRBD1	.	TRBJ2-7	TRBV11-2
CSVEGRLSYNEQFF	TGCAGCGTTGAAGGCAGACTTTCCTACAATGAGCAGTTCTTC	.	.	TRBJ2-1	TRBV29-1
CASSYSRSTSTYEQYF	TGTGCCAGCAGTTACTCGAGGTCTACCTCCACCTACGAGCAGTACTTC	.	once	TRBJ2-7	TRBV6-5
CASSVASGPLYGYTF	TGTGCCAGCAGCGTAGCTTCGGGTCCGCTCTATGGCTACACCTTC	.	.	TRBJ1-2	TRBV9
CASRGQNTEAFF	TGTGCCAGTAGGGGACAGAACACTGAAGCTTTCTTT	.	.	TRBJ1-1	TRBV19
CASSRDVASGSRQYF	TGTGCCAGCAGCCGCGACGTGGCTAGCGGGAGTCGGCAGTACTTC	TRBD2	.	TRBJ2-7	TRBV5-8
CASSQGTDTQYF	TGTGCCAGCAGTCAGGGCACAGATACGCAGTATTTT	.	.	TRBJ2-3	TRBV12-3/TRBV12-4
CASSFRGIQETQYF	TGTGCCAGCTCGTTCCGGGGGATTCAAGAGACCCAGTACTTC	.	once	TRBJ2-5	TRBV18
CASSFHRGSTDTQYF	TGTGCCAGCAGCTTTCACAGGGGCAGCACAGATACGCAGTATTTT	TRBD1	few	TRBJ2-3	TRBV7-2
CASSPSGSDEKLFF	TGCGCCAGCAGCCCTAGCGGATCCGATGAAAAACTGTTTTTT	.	.	TRBJ1-4	TRBV5-1
CASSQARPGEQFF	TGTGCCAGCAGCCAAGCGCGTCCAGGGGAGCAGTTCTTC	.	.	TRBJ2-1	TRBV16
CAWSVGLAQETQYF	TGTGCCTGGAGTGTCGGACTAGCCCAAGAGACCCAGTACTTC	TRBD2	.	TRBJ2-5	TRBV30
CASRQAYYGYTF	TGTGCCAGTCGACAGGCCTACTATGGCTACACCTTC	.	.	TRBJ1-2	TRBV28
CASTPGTSRYEQYF	TGTGCCAGCACTCCCGGGACTAGCAGGTACGAGCAGTACTTC	TRBD2	.	TRBJ2-7	TRBV28
CASSQDAAGGQPQHF	TGTGCCAGCAGCCAAGACGCGGCTGGCGGCCAGCCCCAGCATTTT	.	.	TRBJ1-5	TRBV3-1/TRBV3-2
CASSLTGAGEQYF	TGTGCCAGCAGCTTGACAGGGGCGGGGGAGCAGTACTTC	TRBD1	.	TRBJ2-7	TRBV7-9
CASSQPADRTEAFF	TGTGCCAGCAGCCAACCCGCCGACAGGACTGAAGCTTTCTTT	.	.	TRBJ1-1	TRBV3-1/TRBV3-2
CASRIGGGRMNTEAFF	TGTGCCAGCAGAATTGGCGGGGGGCGGATGAACACTGAAGCTTTCTTT	.	.	TRBJ1-1	TRBV5-4
CASSPASGSGKNTEAFF	TGTGCCAGCTCCCCCGCCTCCGGGTCGGGAAAGAACACTGAAGCTTTCTTT	.	.	TRBJ1-1	TRBV18
CASSLSWDRSEAFF	TGTGCCAGCAGCTTATCCTGGGACAGGTCTGAAGCTTTCTTT	TRBD1	.	TRBJ1-1	TRBV9
CASSLQFLETEAFF	TGTGCCAGCAGCTTACAGTTCTTGGAGACTGAAGCTTTCTTT	.	.	TRBJ1-1	TRBV7-9
CASSQVLRETQYF	TGTGCCAGCAGCCAAGTACTCCGAGAGACCCAGTACTTC	.	.	TRBJ2-5	TRBV4-2
CASSPLPNTDTQYF	TGTGCCAGCTCACCACTACCTAACACAGATACGCAGTATTTT	.	.	TRBJ2-3	TRBV18
CATSDSGVITEAFF	TGTGCCACCAGTGACTCCGGGGTAATCACTGAAGCTTTCTTT	.	.	TRBJ1-1	TRBV24-1
CASSPLRPGANEKLFF	TGTGCCAGCAGTCCTCTTCGTCCAGGGGCGAATGAAAAACTGTTTTTT	.	.	TRBJ1-4	TRBV28
CASSWDRGTDTQYF	TGTGCCAGCAGCTGGGACAGGGGGACAGATACGCAGTATTTT	TRBD1	.	TRBJ2-3	TRBV7-2